This T cell receptor (beta chain) was recorded in a study of cytomegalovirus exposure and HLA in healthy donors. The study, taken as a whole, reports: Most of the TCR beta V segments (in an earlier analysis) were productive either about 87% or about 30% of the time. When the data were analyzed later, several of the most significant clusters appeared to be linked to common viral pathogens.

PCR amplification relied on 60 Vbeta primers (plus 13 Jbeta primers). Measured with immunoSEQ multiplex PCR; TCRdb has only the in-frame clones, and not every one. This repertoire shows 180,000 or so clones, more than 60% found once; its top ten account for roughly 1.5%. In regard to this clone: Antigen unknown.

V was clipped by 6 bases and J by 7 bases; unmatched bases: 10. Germline V lookup: CDR1 MNHEY, CDR2 SVGAGI. The CDR3 extends over 14 amino acids. Sequenced: PBMCs. This sequence originates from a man younger than 35 in good health and CMV-seronegative. The chain couples TRBV6-5 to TRBJ2-5; 8 bases line up with TRBD1. The CDR3: CASRTPGGFGTQYF. CDR3 DNA sequence: TGTGCCAGCAGGACCCCAGGGGGCTTTGGGACCCAGTACTTC.